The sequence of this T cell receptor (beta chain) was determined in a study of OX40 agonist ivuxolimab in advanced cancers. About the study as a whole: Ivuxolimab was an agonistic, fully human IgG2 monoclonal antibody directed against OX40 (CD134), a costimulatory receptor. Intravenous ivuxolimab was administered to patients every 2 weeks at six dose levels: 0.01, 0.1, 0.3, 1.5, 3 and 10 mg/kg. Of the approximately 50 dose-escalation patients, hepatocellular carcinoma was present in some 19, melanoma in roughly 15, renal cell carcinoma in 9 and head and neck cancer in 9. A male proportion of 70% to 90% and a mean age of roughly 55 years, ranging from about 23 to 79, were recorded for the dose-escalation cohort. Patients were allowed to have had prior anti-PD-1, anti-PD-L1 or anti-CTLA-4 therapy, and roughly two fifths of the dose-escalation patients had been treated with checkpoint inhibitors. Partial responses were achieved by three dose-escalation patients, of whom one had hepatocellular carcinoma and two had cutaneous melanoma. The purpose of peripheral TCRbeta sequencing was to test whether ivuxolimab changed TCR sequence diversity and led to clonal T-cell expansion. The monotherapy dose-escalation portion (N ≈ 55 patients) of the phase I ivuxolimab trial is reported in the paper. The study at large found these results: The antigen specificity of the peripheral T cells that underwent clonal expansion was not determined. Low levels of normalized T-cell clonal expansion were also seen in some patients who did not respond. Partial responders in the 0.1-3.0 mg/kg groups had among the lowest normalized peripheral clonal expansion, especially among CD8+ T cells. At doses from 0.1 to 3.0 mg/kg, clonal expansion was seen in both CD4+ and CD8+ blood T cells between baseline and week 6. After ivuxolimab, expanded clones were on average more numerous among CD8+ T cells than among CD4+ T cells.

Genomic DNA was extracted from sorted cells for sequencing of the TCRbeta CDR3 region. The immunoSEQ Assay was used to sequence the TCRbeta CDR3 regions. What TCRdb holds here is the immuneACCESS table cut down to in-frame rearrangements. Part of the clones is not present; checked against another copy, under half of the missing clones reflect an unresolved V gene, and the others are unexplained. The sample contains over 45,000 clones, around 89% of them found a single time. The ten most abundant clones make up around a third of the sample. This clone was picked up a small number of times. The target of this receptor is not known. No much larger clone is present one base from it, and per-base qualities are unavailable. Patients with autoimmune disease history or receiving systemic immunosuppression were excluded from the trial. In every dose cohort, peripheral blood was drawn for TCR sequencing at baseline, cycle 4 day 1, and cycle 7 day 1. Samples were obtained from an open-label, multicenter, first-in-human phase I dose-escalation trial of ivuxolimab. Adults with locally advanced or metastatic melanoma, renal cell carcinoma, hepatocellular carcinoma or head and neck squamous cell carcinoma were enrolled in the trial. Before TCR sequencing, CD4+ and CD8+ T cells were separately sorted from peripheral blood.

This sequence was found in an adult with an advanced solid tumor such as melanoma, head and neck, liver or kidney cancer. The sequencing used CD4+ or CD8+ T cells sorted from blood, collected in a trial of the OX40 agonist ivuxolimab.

The CDR3 region: CASSLEWDAETQYF. The nucleotide sequence reads TGTGCCAGCAGCTTGGAATGGGATGCAGAGACCCAGTACTTC. Recombination connected TRBV5-6 to TRBJ2-5; the D gene cannot be named for sure. Via the germline V gene, CDR1 is SGHDT and CDR2 YYEEEE. Relative to germline, V is 0 bases shorter and J is 4 bases shorter, with 10 bases between their ends. The CDR3 holds 14 amino acids from the cysteine to the phenylalanine. The only DNA kept is the CDR3, 42 bases in frame from the first base.